This T cell receptor (beta chain) was sequenced in a study of blood T cell repertoires in COVID-19 (dated by TCRdb to the early 2020s). Concerning the study at large: The collaborator samples originated in the United States, Italy and Spain and spanned the acute and convalescent phases of COVID-19. The samples were drawn from the first 160 participants of the ongoing ImmuneRACE study and from some 1,300 subjects provided by 6 global collaborators. The prospective study material was composed of cDNA or gDNA derived from T cells, B-cell-depleted T cells, or PBMCs. The repertoires were released in a freely available public database intended as a resource for research on the immune response to SARS-CoV-2. Where available, HLA class I and class II types were obtained from metadata supplied by the sample provider rather than from assay-based typing. The sample metadata nearly always contained a de-identified subject ID, COVID-19 status, age in years and sex. The dataset comprised deeply sampled blood TCRbeta repertoires from subjects exposed to, actively infected with, or recovered from COVID-19.

The immunoSEQ Assay, a bias-controlled multiplex PCR, was used to amplify TCRbeta CDR3 regions from genomic DNA. On the study's bioinformatics: Nucleated cell counts per sample were estimated from amplification of reference gene primers within the assay. To quantify the absolute abundance of each unique TCRbeta CDR3 rearrangement, sequence reads were collapsed and filtered. For each sample, productive Simpson clonality was calculated as the square root of Simpson's diversity index over productive rearrangements. Entries here come from immuneACCESS through TCRdb and include only in-frame sequences with V and J called. Some clones fail to appear in such tables; in the studies checked, an unresolved V gene covers under half of the shortfall, and the cause of the remainder is unknown. The V and J calls and clone size were taken over from that table, and D and trimming were inferred from the DNA. This sample lists roughly 220,000 clones; approximately 80% were detected once. 7.5% of the sample is in the top ten clones.

V is trimmed back by 7 bases and J by 1 base, and the junction contains 7 bases that no gene match accounts for. The CDR3 runs 15 amino acids, cysteine and phenylalanine included. Only the CDR3 portion is preserved as DNA: 45 bases, with reading frame beginning at the first base. The germline V gene (reference sequence) sets CDR1 to MNHNY and CDR2 to SVGAGI. This clone was detected only a few times. Its cognate antigen has yet to be identified. No much larger clone is present one base from it, and per-base qualities are unavailable. The full study reports these points: The quantity of clinical and demographic metadata differed by source and by participant and was supplied without curation.

At one collaborating source in Seattle, patients were enrolled during active infection and were followed longitudinally through the course of disease. Each collaborating institution followed its own protocols to collect whole blood in K2EDTA tubes. For TCRbeta analysis, collaborators shipped samples in one of three forms: frozen whole blood, isolated PBMCs, or DNA extracted from either of those sample types. Recombination joined TRBV6-6 with TRBJ2-3, with TRBD1 identical over 8 junction bases. Source material: peripheral blood. This receptor was taken from a woman older than 75 with COVID-19, enrolled during active disease. The CDR3 region: CASTDGTGGTDTQYF. Read as DNA, the sequence is TGTGCCAGCACTGACGGGACAGGAGGCACAGATACGCAGTATTTT.